This TCR beta chain stems from a study of shared clonotypes between healthy human individuals. In the study overall: Three plates each covered CD4 naive and memory; CD8 naive two, CD8 memory one.

The input for sorted-subset replicate PCRs was 200 ng DNA, 25,000 to 30,000 T cell genomes. Libraries were prepared by immunoSEQ multiplex PCR; TCRdb keeps only in-frame clonotypes and omits some of them. The table lists roughly 1,000,000 clones, about four fifths of them singletons. Broader study findings: Clonotype sharing across several donors was observed for about 5.5% of naive CD4 clonotypes. Compared with clonotypes that all four donors shared, non-shared clonotypes had lower generation probabilities.

Points on this clone: The antigen remains unidentified.

The CDR3 spans 14 residues. The germline gives CDR1 WSHSY, CDR2 SAAADI. Trimming took off 2 bases at V and 4 bases at J, with 8 bases between the two ends. The source is a man aged 18 to 29 in good health. Some clones in this sample may be carry-over from other donors' samples. V is TRBV10-2 and J is TRBJ2-2; D may be TRBD2 (5 bases). The sequenced sample was memory CD4+ T cells from PBMCs. Stated subset: CD45RA-negative fraction. CDR3 sequence: CASSEGLSTGELFF. The CDR3 nucleotides read TGCGCCAGCAGTGAGGGACTTTCCACCGGGGAGCTGTTTTTT.